Listed here is a single T cell receptor beta chain. Its target is not known. The data were taken from a study of blood T cells in healthy people across ages. Then a second PCR, running roughly 7 to 11 cycles, was carried out with a sample-barcoded 5' primer and a J-beta primer mix. MiXCR, run by TCRdb on the 5' RACE reads, gives a single entry per CDR3 protein. There are hundreds of thousands of distinct CDR3 sequences in the sample; 20% to 25% occur only once, and roughly 3.4% lies in the top ten. General study results and limits: It was not possible, with unsorted PBMCs, to conclusively compare naive and antigen-experienced cells.

Germline assignment: CDR1 LGHDT and CDR2 YNNKEL (reference sequence). The length of the CDR3 is 14 residues. This chain uses TRBV3-1 with TRBJ2-5; maybe TRBD1 (6 bases). The closer fit of TRBJ2-7 to the DNA end suggests the J call may be wrong. Specimen: blood. This clonotype was sampled from a man between 65 and 85 years old in good health. This chain's CDR3 is CASSQVGQLYEQYF. As DNA, the CDR3 is TGTGCCAGCAGCCAGGTAGGACAGCTATACGAGCAGTACTTC.